These 9 T cell receptor beta chains came from one sample sequenced in a study of blood T cell repertoires in COVID-19. Method: immunoSEQ multiplex PCR; TCRdb's copy keeps in-frame clones and lacks some. In the table there are about 270,000 clones, 82% of which are singletons. Sequenced: peripheral blood. These receptors were obtained from a woman younger than 30 with acute or convalescent COVID-19.

This chain joins TRBV5-1 and TRBJ2-1; tentatively, D is TRBD2 (5 bases). The CDR3 loop spans 16 amino acids. Trimming cost V 0 bases and J 5 bases, with 15 bases left between them. Germline V gives CDR1 SGHRS, CDR2 YFSETQ. The CDR3 is CASSLASLAGHNEQFF. The CDR3 coding sequence is TGCGCCAGCAGCTTGGCGTCTCTAGCCGGACACAATGAGCAGTTCTTC.

This clone was found a few times. V gene TRBV5-4 combines with J gene TRBJ2-1; 8 nucleotides line up with TRBD2. The CDR3 is 20 residues long. Germline CDR1 reads SGHNT; CDR2 reads YYREEE (reference sequence). Trimming cost V 4 bases and J 1 base; bases outside gene matches: 19. This CDR3 reads CASSVSGTIKSGGSYNEQFF. Written as DNA, the CDR3 is TGTGCCAGCAGCGTTAGCGGGACCATTAAAAGTGGGGGATCCTACAATGAGCAGTTCTTC.

The V call is TRBV7-2, the J call TRBJ1-5, with a tentative D call TRBD1 (5 bases). CDR3 length: 13 residues. The germline V gene encodes CDR1 SGHTA and CDR2 FQGNSA. The V end lost 4 bases, the J end lost 4 bases, and 8 bases lay between the germline ends. CDR3 loop: CASSSDKNQPQHF. In DNA form, the CDR3 reads TGTGCCAGCAGCTCGGACAAAAATCAGCCCCAGCATTTT.

The chain combines TRBV7-9 with TRBJ2-7, with TRBD2 matching over 14 bases. Looked up from germline, CDR1 is SEHNR and CDR2 is FQNEAQ (reference sequence). Germline trimming cut 5 bases from V and 7 bases from J; bases unmatched to any gene: 7. This CDR3 has 15 amino acids. CDR3 coding DNA: TGTGCCAGCAGCCTTCCCGGGACTAGCGGGAGAGAGCAGTACTTC. Amino acids: CASSLPGTSGREQYF.

The V and J genes are TRBV5-1 and TRBJ2-1, with TRBD1 matching 8 bases. The CDR3 runs to 14 residues. Germline V gene sequence: CDR1 SGHRS, CDR2 YFSETQ. The ends lost 5 bases at V and 6 bases at J; junction bases unmatched: 7. The CDR3: CASSGGTGGNEQFF. The CDR3 region has the DNA TGCGCCAGCAGTGGGGGCACAGGGGGCAATGAGCAGTTCTTC.

This clone appeared a single time. The chain couples TRBV27 to TRBJ1-2; D is possibly TRBD1 (5 bases). The germline V and J ends were trimmed by 4 bases and 2 bases, with 8 bases remaining between them. CDR1 and CDR2 from the germline V gene are MNHEY and SMNVEV (reference sequence). The CDR3 sequence is 13 residues long. The CDR3 region is CASSSQGNYGYTF. The CDR3 DNA reads TGTGCCAGCAGTTCCCAGGGAAACTATGGCTACACCTTC.

The V gene is TRBV4-2, the J gene TRBJ2-3; TRBD1 agrees at 7 bases. The V and J ends lost 0 bases and 1 base, in that order; junction bases with no gene match: 4. The CDR3 extends over 16 amino acids. Germline values: CDR1 LGHNA, CDR2 YNFKEQ. CDR3 nucleotide sequence: TGTGCCAGCAGCCAAGAGCCGGGACAGCGCACAGATACGCAGTATTTT. Its protein product is CASSQEPGQRTDTQYF.

V gene TRBV29-1 combines with J gene TRBJ2-5; no clear D gene. Per the germline V gene, CDR1 is SQVTM and CDR2 is ANQGSEA. Trimming stripped 0 bases from V and 1 base from J, with 12 bases between. The CDR3 has 15 amino acids. The CDR3 reads CSVEDFTQAQETQYF. The DNA for the CDR3 is TGCAGCGTTGAAGATTTCACGCAAGCCCAAGAGACCCAGTACTTC.

V usage is TRBV10-1 and J usage is TRBJ1-1; perhaps TRBD1 as D (5 bases). The V end was cut by 4 bases, the J end by 1 base, with 13 bases between. CDR1 is WNHNN, CDR2 SYGVQD, per germline (reference sequence). This CDR3 is built from 15 residues. The DNA of the CDR3 is TGCGCCAGCAGTGTTGAGGCAGGGCGGAACACTGAAGCTTTCTTT. Amino acids: CASSVEAGRNTEAFF.